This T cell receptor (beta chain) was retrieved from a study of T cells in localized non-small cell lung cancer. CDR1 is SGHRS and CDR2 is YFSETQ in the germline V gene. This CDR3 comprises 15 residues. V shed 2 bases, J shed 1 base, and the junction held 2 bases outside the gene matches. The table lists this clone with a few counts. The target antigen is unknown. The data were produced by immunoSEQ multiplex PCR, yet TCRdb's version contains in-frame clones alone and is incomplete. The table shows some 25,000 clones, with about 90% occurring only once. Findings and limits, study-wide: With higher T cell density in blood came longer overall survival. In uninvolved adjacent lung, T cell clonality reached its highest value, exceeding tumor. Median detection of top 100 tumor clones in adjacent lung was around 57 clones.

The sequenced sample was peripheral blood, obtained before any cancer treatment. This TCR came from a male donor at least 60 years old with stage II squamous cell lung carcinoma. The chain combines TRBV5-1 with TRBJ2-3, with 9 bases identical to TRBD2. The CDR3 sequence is CASSFSGGGTDTQYF. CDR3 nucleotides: TGCGCCAGCAGCTTTAGCGGGGGAGGCACAGATACGCAGTATTTT.